The 8 T cell receptor beta chains below come from one sample, sequenced in a study of identical twins. TCRdb re-analysed the 5' RACE reads in MiXCR, keeping a single row per CDR3 protein. The sample has approximately 220,000 distinct CDR3 sequences, about 7.5% seen once; the top ten hold 1.9%. This sample also belongs to another study, concerning yellow fever vaccine responses in identical twins.

The sequenced sample consisted of memory (CD45RO+) T cells sorted from blood. The receptors originated from a young woman in good health.

J is TRBJ2-7 and V is TRBV18; 7 nucleotides match TRBD1. The CDR3 is 16 amino acids. The V gene end was trimmed by 3 bases and the J gene end by 1 base; junction bases not matched to a gene: 9. CDR1 and CDR2 from the germline V gene are KGHSH and LQKENI. CDR3 sequence: CASSPEVRDRSYEQYF. CDR3 nucleotides: TGTGCCAGCTCACCCGAGGTACGGGACAGATCCTACGAGCAGTACTTC.

The rearrangement joins TRBV20-1 to TRBJ2-7, with 11 bases identical to TRBD2. The CDR3 sequence is 15 residues long. Germline V gene sequence: CDR1 DFQATT, CDR2 SNEGSKA (reference sequence). Trimming at V came to 6 bases and at J to 1 base, leaving 8 bases not matched to a gene. The DNA of the CDR3 is TGCAGTGCAGGCAGCGGGACTAGCGGATCCTACGAGCAGTACTTC. Its translation is CSAGSGTSGSYEQYF.

The CDR3 reads CASSLRNRGRGSEQFF. For the CDR3, the DNA is TGTGCCAGCAGCTTGAGGAACAGGGGGCGCGGGAGTGAGCAGTTCTTC. J is TRBJ2-1 and V is TRBV7-3; 9 bases are shared with TRBD1. CDR1 SGHTA and CDR2 FQGTGA come from the germline V gene. J lost 9 bases, V lost 3 bases, and 12 bases had no gene match. The CDR3 totals 16 residues.

This clonotype came up a few times. The chain combines TRBV5-1 with TRBJ2-5; 9 positions match TRBD2. CDR3 length: 14 amino acids. The V gene end was trimmed by 7 bases and the J gene end by 1 base; junction bases not matched to a gene: 5. The V gene's germline CDR1 is SGHRS and CDR2 YFSETQ. This chain's CDR3 is CASAGSGGQETQYF. DNA for the CDR3: TGCGCCAGCGCGGGTAGCGGGGGCCAAGAGACCCAGTACTTC. Using reference TRBV5-1 and TRBJ2-5 for the parts outside the CDR3, the full variable domain is KAGVTQTPRYLIKTRGQQVTLSCSPISGHRSVSWYQQTPGQGLQFLFEYFSETQRNKGNFPGRFSGRQFSNSRSEMNVSTLELGDSALYLCASAGSGGQETQYFGPGTRLLVL.

The chain combines TRBV6-4 with TRBJ2-1, with 7 bases aligning to TRBD2. V shed 5 bases and J 7 bases; nucleotides not matched to a gene: 14. CDR3 length: 16 amino acids. Germline CDR1 reads MRHNA; CDR2 reads SNTAGT. The CDR3 DNA is TGTGCCAGCAGTTTATCGAGCGGGGCTACTAGGAATGAGCAGTTCTTC. Its protein product is CASSLSSGATRNEQFF.

This clonotype showed up many times. The CDR3 loop reads CSARRQGNQPQHF. The CDR3 DNA reads TGCAGTGCTAGACGACAGGGAAATCAGCCCCAGCATTTT. V is TRBV20-1 and J is TRBJ1-5, with TRBD1 matching over 7 bases. CDR1 DFQATT and CDR2 SNEGSKA come from the germline V gene (reference sequence). The junction had 2 bases not matched to a gene; V was cut back by 2 bases and J by 4 bases. This CDR3 has 13 amino acids.

Ten or more counts support this clonotype. This chain connects TRBV7-6 to TRBJ2-1; weak D call: TRBD2 (5 bases). Germline V CDR1 and CDR2: SGHVS, FNYEAQ. V lost 5 bases and J lost 5, with 16 bases in between. The CDR3 sequence is 15 residues long. CDR3 in DNA: TGTGCCAGCAGCCCTAGTGGGAGTCGTCACAATGAGCAGTTCTTC. Protein sequence: CASSPSGSRHNEQFF.

The V gene is TRBV2, the J gene TRBJ2-1; TRBD1 agrees at 9 bases. Germline V gives CDR1 SNHLY, CDR2 FYNNEI. With V trimmed by 10 bases and J by 6 bases, 13 bases remained unmatched. There are 15 residues in the CDR3. The CDR3 here is CAIWGTGGAVNEQFF. The DNA for the CDR3 is TGTGCCATTTGGGGAACAGGGGGCGCAGTCAATGAGCAGTTCTTC.